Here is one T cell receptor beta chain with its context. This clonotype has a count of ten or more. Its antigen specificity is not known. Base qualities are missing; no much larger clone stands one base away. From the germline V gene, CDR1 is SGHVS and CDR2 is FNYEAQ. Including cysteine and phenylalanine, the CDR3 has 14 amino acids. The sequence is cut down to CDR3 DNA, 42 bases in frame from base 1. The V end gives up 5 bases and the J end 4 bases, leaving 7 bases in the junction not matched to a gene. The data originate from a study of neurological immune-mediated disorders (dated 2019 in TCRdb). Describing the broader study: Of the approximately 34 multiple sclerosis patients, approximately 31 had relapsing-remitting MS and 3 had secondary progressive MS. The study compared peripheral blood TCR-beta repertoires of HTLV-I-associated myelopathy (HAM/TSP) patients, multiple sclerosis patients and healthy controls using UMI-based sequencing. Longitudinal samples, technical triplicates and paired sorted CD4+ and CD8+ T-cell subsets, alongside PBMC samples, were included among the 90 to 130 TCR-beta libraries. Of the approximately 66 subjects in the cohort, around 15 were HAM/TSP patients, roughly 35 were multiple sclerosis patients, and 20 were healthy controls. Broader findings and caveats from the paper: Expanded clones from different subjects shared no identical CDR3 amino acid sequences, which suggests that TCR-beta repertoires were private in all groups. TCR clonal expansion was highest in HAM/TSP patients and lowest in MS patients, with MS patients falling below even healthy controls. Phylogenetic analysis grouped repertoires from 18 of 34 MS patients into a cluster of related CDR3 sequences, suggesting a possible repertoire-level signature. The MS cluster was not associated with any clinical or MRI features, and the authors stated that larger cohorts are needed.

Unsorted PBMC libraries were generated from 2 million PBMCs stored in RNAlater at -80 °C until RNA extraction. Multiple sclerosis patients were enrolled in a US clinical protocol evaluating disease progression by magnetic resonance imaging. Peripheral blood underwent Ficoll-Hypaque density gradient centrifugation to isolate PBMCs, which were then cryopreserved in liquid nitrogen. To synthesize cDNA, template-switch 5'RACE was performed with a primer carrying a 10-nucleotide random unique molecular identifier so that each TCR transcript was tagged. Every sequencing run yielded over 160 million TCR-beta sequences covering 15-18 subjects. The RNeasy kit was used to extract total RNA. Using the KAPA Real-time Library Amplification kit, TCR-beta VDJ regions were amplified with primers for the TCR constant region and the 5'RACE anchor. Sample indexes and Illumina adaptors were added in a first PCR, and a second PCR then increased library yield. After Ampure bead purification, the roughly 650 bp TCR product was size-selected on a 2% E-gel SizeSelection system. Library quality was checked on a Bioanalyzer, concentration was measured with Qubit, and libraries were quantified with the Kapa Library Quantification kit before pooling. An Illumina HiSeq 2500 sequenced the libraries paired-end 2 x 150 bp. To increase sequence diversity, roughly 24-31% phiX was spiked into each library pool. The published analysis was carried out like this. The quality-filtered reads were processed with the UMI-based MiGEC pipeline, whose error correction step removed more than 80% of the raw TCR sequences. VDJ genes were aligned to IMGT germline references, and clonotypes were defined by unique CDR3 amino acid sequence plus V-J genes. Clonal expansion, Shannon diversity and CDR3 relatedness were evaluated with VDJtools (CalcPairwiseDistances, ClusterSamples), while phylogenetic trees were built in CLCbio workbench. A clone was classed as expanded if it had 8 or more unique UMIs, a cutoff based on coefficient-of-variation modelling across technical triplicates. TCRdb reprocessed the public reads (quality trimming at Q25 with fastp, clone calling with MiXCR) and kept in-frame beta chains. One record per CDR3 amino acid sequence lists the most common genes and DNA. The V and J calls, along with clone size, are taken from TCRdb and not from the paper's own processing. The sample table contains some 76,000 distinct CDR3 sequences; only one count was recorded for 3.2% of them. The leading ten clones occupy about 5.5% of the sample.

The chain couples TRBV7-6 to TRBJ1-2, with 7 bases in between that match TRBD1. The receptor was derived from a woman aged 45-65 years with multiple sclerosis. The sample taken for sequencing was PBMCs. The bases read TGTGCCAGCAGCCCTCCTGCAGGGGGCTATGGCTACACCTTC. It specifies CASSPPAGGYGYTF.